This T cell receptor beta chain is from a study of control samples from healthy donors and cancer patients. Data came from immunoSEQ multiplex PCR; TCRdb stores just in-frame clones and leaves some out. The sample carries about 160,000 clones, 96% recorded once. Germline loops: CDR1 MDHEN, CDR2 SYDVKM. J gave up 7 bases and V 8 bases, and 8 bases lay outside the gene matches. CDR3 length: 14 amino acids. The rearrangement joins TRBV28 to TRBJ2-1, with 10 bases identical to TRBD2. What was sequenced was blood. This clonotype originated in a woman in her 30s in good health. DNA for the CDR3: TGTGCCAGCCAAGCGGGAGGGCTGGGGAATGAGCAGTTCTTC. Its translation is CASQAGGLGNEQFF.